Listed below are T cell receptor beta chains from one sample, sequenced in a study of blood T cell repertoires in COVID-19. TCRdb's copy holds only in-frame clones and misses some; the assay was immunoSEQ multiplex PCR. The sample shows fewer than 200,000 clones, 70% to 85% of them seen only once. The material sequenced was PBMCs or T cells enriched from blood (not recorded which). The source is a woman between 45 and 65 years old who had recovered from COVID-19. Each CDR3 is given with its conserved first and last residue. D genes are given only for firm matches. The listing skips clone size in some rows; elsewhere it reads once, few, many or a size class.

d_gene	v_gene	j_gene	abundance	len	CDR3aa	CDR3nt
TRBD2	TRBV27	TRBJ2-5	.	14	CASSLGGSQETQYF	TGTGCCAGCAGTTTGGGGGGGTCCCAAGAGACCCAGTACTTC
TRBD1	TRBV11-1	TRBJ1-1	.	15	CASSLEGAILTEAFF	TGTGCCAGCAGCTTGGAGGGGGCGATCTTGACTGAAGCTTTCTTT
TRBD1	TRBV9	TRBJ1-1	once	14	CASSATGGPTEAFF	TGTGCCAGCAGCGCCACAGGGGGGCCCACTGAAGCTTTCTTT
.	TRBV19	TRBJ2-3	.	14	CASTVAGSTDTQYF	TGTGCCAGTACCGTGGCGGGTAGCACAGATACGCAGTATTTT
TRBD1	TRBV9	TRBJ2-7	.	14	CASTRDRVDHEQYF	TGTGCCAGCACCAGGGACAGGGTCGACCACGAGCAGTACTTC
.	TRBV6-2/TRBV6-3	TRBJ1-1	.	15	CASSHSHGLWTEAFF	TGTGCCAGCAGTCATTCCCACGGTCTGTGGACTGAAGCTTTCTTT
.	TRBV6-5	TRBJ1-1	.	13	CASMRVGPFEAFF	TGTGCCAGCATGCGGGTGGGTCCCTTTGAAGCTTTCTTT
TRBD1	TRBV2	TRBJ1-5	.	14	CASSGRDRAQPQHF	TGTGCCAGCAGTGGGCGGGACAGGGCTCAGCCCCAGCATTTT
TRBD1	TRBV5-6	TRBJ1-3	.	16	CASSTGNTGGGNTIYF	TGTGCCAGCAGCACAGGGAATACAGGGGGCGGAAACACCATATATTTT
.	TRBV6-5	TRBJ1-2	.	16	CASSYSVLQGGYGYTF	TGTGCCAGCAGTTACTCGGTTCTCCAGGGTGGCTATGGCTACACCTTC
.	TRBV2	TRBJ2-1	few	17	CASRDQPPGTLLDEQFF	TGTGCCAGCAGGGACCAGCCCCCCGGGACTCTCCTTGATGAGCAGTTCTTC
.	TRBV5-6	TRBJ2-6	.	15	CASRERASGANVLTF	TGTGCCAGCAGGGAGAGGGCGTCCGGGGCCAACGTCCTGACTTTC
.	TRBV27	TRBJ2-5	.	15	CASSFGLAKGETQYF	TGTGCCAGCAGTTTCGGTCTAGCCAAGGGAGAGACCCAGTACTTC
TRBD2	TRBV9	TRBJ2-1	.	17	CASSPGTSGRALDEQFF	TGTGCCAGCAGCCCGGGGACTAGCGGGAGGGCCCTCGATGAGCAGTTCTTC
TRBD1	TRBV7-9	TRBJ2-4	.	15	CASSFSRTGKNIQYF	TGTGCCAGCAGCTTTAGTAGGACAGGAAAAAACATTCAGTACTTC
TRBD1	TRBV27	TRBJ1-2	.	15	CASSLLPTGGYGYTF	TGTGCCAGCAGTTTACTTCCGACAGGGGGCTATGGCTACACCTTC
TRBD1	TRBV5-1	TRBJ1-2	few	16	CASKKGTGEANYGYTF	TGCGCCAGCAAAAAAGGCACAGGGGAGGCTAACTATGGCTACACCTTC
TRBD1	TRBV27	TRBJ1-2	.	16	CASSFTWPGQGVGSTF	TGTGCCAGCAGTTTTACCTGGCCCGGACAGGGCGTCGGGTCCACCTTC
.	TRBV11-2	TRBJ1-6	.	14	CASSLDPGGSPLHF	TGTGCCAGCAGCTTAGACCCCGGGGGTTCACCCCTCCACTTT
TRBD1	TRBV7-9	TRBJ2-7	.	14	CASSPPGQTYEQYF	TGTGCCAGCAGTCCGCCGGGACAGACCTACGAGCAGTACTTC
TRBD1	TRBV5-1	TRBJ2-7	.	14	CASSSGQGGYEQYF	TGCGCCAGCAGCTCCGGACAGGGTGGCTACGAGCAGTACTTC
.	TRBV10-1	TRBJ2-7	.	15	CASSEYNGGAYEQYF	TGCGCCAGCAGTGAGTATAATGGCGGTGCCTACGAGCAGTACTTC